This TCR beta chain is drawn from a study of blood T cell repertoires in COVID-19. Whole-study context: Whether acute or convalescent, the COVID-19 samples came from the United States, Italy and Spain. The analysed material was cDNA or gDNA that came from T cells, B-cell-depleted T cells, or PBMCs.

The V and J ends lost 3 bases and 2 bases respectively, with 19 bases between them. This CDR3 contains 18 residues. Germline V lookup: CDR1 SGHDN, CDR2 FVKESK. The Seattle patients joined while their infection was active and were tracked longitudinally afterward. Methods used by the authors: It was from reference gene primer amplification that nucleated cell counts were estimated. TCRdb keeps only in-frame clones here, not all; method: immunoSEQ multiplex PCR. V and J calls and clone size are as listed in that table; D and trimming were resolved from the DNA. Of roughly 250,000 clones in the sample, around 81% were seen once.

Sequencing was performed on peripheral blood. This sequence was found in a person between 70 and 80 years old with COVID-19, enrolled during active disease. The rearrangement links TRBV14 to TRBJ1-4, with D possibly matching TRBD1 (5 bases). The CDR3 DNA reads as TGTGCCAGCAGCCAGTTCTCCAGGGAGGCCGGGACTAATGAAAAACTGTTTTTT. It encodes CASSQFSREAGTNEKLFF.